This is a list of T cell receptor beta chains from one sample in a study of cytomegalovirus exposure and HLA in healthy donors. Profiling relied on immunoSEQ multiplex PCR, and the TCRdb table lists in-frame clones only, not all of them. The data show around 270,000 clones, roughly 80% seen once. The sequencing sample was made of PBMCs. These receptors originate from a girl aged 2-10 years in good health and CMV-seronegative. Both conserved end residues are part of each CDR3. The D gene is left open where the match is weak. Clone size is not always given. Where it is, it says once, few, many or a class for expanded clones.

abundance	v_gene	len	j_gene	d_gene	CDR3nt	CDR3aa
NA	TRBV30	15	TRBJ1-5	TRBD1	TGTGCCTGGAGTGTAGGGACAGGGGGTCGTCAGCCCCAGCATTTT	CAWSVGTGGRQPQHF
NA	TRBV9	14	TRBJ2-7	NA	TGTGCCAGCAGCGTAGGTGGAGGCGGCTACGAGCAGTACTTC	CASSVGGGGYEQYF
NA	TRBV7-9	17	TRBJ2-2	TRBD1	TGTGCCAGTCTAGAGGGGTTCGGACAGGGGGACCCACGGGAGCTGTTTTTT	CASLEGFGQGDPRELFF
few	TRBV19	16	TRBJ1-5	NA	TGTGCCAGTAGGTTGGTATATTCGGGGGGAGGCCAGCCCCAGCATTTT	CASRLVYSGGGQPQHF
NA	TRBV4-1	16	TRBJ2-5	NA	TGCGCCAGCAGCCAGATCGACGCAGGGGAGCAAGAGACCCAGTACTTC	CASSQIDAGEQETQYF
NA	TRBV19	15	TRBJ1-1	NA	TGTGCCAGTAGTAACGGCGGATGGAAGAACACTGAAGCTTTCTTT	CASSNGGWKNTEAFF
NA	TRBV4-2	16	TRBJ2-3	TRBD2	TGTGCCAGCAGCCCTAGCGGGAGGGGGCCCCCAGATACGCAGTATTTT	CASSPSGRGPPDTQYF
NA	TRBV2	15	TRBJ2-7	NA	TGTGCCAGCAGTGATCCGGGACTTCCTACCTACGAGCAGTACTTC	CASSDPGLPTYEQYF
NA	TRBV6-1	12	TRBJ2-7	NA	TGTGCCAGCAGCTTCAGTACCTACGAGCAGTACTTC	CASSFSTYEQYF
NA	TRBV6-6	13	TRBJ2-2	TRBD1	TGTGCCAGCCGGTCGACAGGGACCGGGGAGCTGTTTTTT	CASRSTGTGELFF
NA	TRBV5-1	14	TRBJ2-1	NA	TGCGCCAGCAGCTTGGGAGGGCCCGGCAATGAGCAGTTCTTC	CASSLGGPGNEQFF
NA	TRBV9	16	TRBJ1-3	NA	TGTGCCAGCAGCGTATCCTCTATTCGGAGTGGAAACACCATATATTTT	CASSVSSIRSGNTIYF
NA	TRBV28	15	TRBJ2-3	NA	TGTGCCAGCAGTTTATTATCAGGGGCCACAGATACGCAGTATTTT	CASSLLSGATDTQYF
NA	TRBV18	16	TRBJ2-7	TRBD2	TGTGCCAGCTCCTACGACTTGACTAGCGCGGAGGGAGAGCAGTACTTC	CASSYDLTSAEGEQYF
NA	TRBV5-1	18	TRBJ2-3	TRBD2	TGCGCCAGCAGCTTGGTAACTAGCGGGGGGGTGAGCACAGATACGCAGTATTTT	CASSLVTSGGVSTDTQYF
few	TRBV18	16	TRBJ2-1	TRBD2	TGTGCCAGCTCACCCTCCGGGACTAGCGGGTACAATGAGCAGTTCTTC	CASSPSGTSGYNEQFF
few	TRBV9	15	TRBJ2-7	NA	TGTGCCAGCAGCCCTTCAGCGGGCCGAACCTACGAGCAGTACTTC	CASSPSAGRTYEQYF
NA	TRBV5-6	15	TRBJ2-7	TRBD2	TGTGCCAGCAGCCCCGGATGGGGGGGAACCTACGAGCAGTACTTC	CASSPGWGGTYEQYF
NA	TRBV5-6	16	TRBJ2-7	NA	TGTGCCAGCAGCATCGTACAGGCCCTGCTTATTGGCGAGCAGTACTTC	CASSIVQALLIGEQYF
NA	TRBV7-8	18	TRBJ1-2	NA	TGTGCCAGCAGCTTATTCCGGCTCGGACAGCAAATCAACTATGGCTACACCTTC	CASSLFRLGQQINYGYTF
NA	TRBV27	15	TRBJ2-7	TRBD1	TGCTCCACCAGGGGGGTAGGGACAGGGGCCTACGAGCAGTACTTC	CSTRGVGTGAYEQYF
NA	TRBV4-2	15	TRBJ1-2	NA	TGTGCCAGCAGCCAAGTCATCGGAGGGGATGGAGGCTACACCTTC	CASSQVIGGDGGYTF
NA	TRBV5-5	14	TRBJ2-6	NA	TGTGCCAGCAGTCAGGGTACTGGGGCCAACGTCCTGACTTTC	CASSQGTGANVLTF
NA	TRBV5-1	14	TRBJ2-7	TRBD1	TGCGCCAGCTCAGTCGGGACAGGGGGCTACGAGCAGTACTTC	CASSVGTGGYEQYF
NA	TRBV28	12	TRBJ1-1	NA	TGTGCCAGCAGTTTAGAGGTCCGTGAAGCTTTCTTT	CASSLEVREAFF
NA	TRBV29-1	11	TRBJ1-1	NA	TGCAGCGTTAGGGGTTACAATGAAGCTTTCTTT	CSVRGYNEAFF
NA	TRBV7-9	14	TRBJ1-1	TRBD1	TGTGCCAGCAGCTTACAGGGGGCAAACACTGAAGCTTTCTTT	CASSLQGANTEAFF
once	TRBV7-3	15	TRBJ2-1	NA	TGTGCCAGCAGCTTAAGCGGGACGAACTACAATGAGCAGTTCTTC	CASSLSGTNYNEQFF
NA	TRBV6-4	14	TRBJ1-2	TRBD1	TGTGCCAGCAAAAGGGACAGTGTCAACTATGGCTACACCTTC	CASKRDSVNYGYTF
NA	TRBV27	11	TRBJ1-2	NA	TGTGCCAGCAGCAATAGCCATGGCTACACCTTC	CASSNSHGYTF
once	TRBV13	14	TRBJ2-3	TRBD2	TGTGCCAGCAGCCCCGGGCGGGGGACGGATACGCAGTATTTT	CASSPGRGTDTQYF
NA	TRBV30	14	TRBJ2-1	NA	TGTGCCTGGAGGGTCCCCTCCTATTACAATGAGCAGTTCTTC	CAWRVPSYYNEQFF
NA	TRBV29-1	13	TRBJ2-7	TRBD2	TGCAGCGTTAGCGGGAGGGCCTCCTACGAGCAGTACTTC	CSVSGRASYEQYF
NA	TRBV7-6	12	TRBJ2-5	NA	TGTGCCAGCAGCTCCCCGGGGGAGACCCAGTACTTC	CASSSPGETQYF
NA	TRBV19	13	TRBJ1-2	TRBD1	TGTGCCAGTAGTGCGGGACAGGTTGGTGGCTACACCTTC	CASSAGQVGGYTF
NA	TRBV25-1	13	TRBJ1-4	NA	TGTGCCAGTAGCCGACAGGACAATGAAAAACTGTTTTTT	CASSRQDNEKLFF
once	TRBV7-6	16	TRBJ2-7	TRBD1	TGTGCCAGCAGTATGAACGCCGGGACAGGCTCGTACGAGCAGTACTTC	CASSMNAGTGSYEQYF
NA	TRBV7-9	13	TRBJ1-1	NA	TGTGCCAGCAGCCCTGGGAGGGGGACTGAAGCTTTCTTT	CASSPGRGTEAFF
NA	TRBV11-2	14	TRBJ2-5	NA	TGTGCCAGCAGCTTTGATATCATGCGGGAGACCCAGTACTTC	CASSFDIMRETQYF
NA	TRBV2	14	TRBJ2-1	TRBD1	TGTGCCAGCCCCGGGACAGGGGTCTACAATGAGCAGTTCTTC	CASPGTGVYNEQFF
NA	TRBV6-5	13	TRBJ1-1	NA	TGTGCCAGCAGTCGCCGCGGGAACACTGAAGCTTTCTTT	CASSRRGNTEAFF
NA	TRBV18	15	TRBJ1-4	TRBD1	TGTGCCAGCTCACCCGACAGGGGTGCTAATGAAAAACTGTTTTTT	CASSPDRGANEKLFF
NA	TRBV27	16	TRBJ2-1	TRBD2	TGTGCCAGCAGTCGAATAGCGGGGGCCCTCTACAATGAGCAGTTCTTC	CASSRIAGALYNEQFF
NA	TRBV30	15	TRBJ1-6	NA	TGTGCCTGGATCAATCGCAGGTCCCCTAATTCACCCCTCCACTTT	CAWINRRSPNSPLHF
NA	TRBV29-1	16	TRBJ2-1	TRBD2	TGCAGCGTCGGGGGGGGGAGGGAAGGTTCCTACAATGAGCAGTTCTTC	CSVGGGREGSYNEQFF
few	TRBV5-6	12	TRBJ2-1	NA	TGTGCCAGCACAGGGGTTACGGCTGAGCAGTTCTTC	CASTGVTAEQFF
NA	TRBV18	19	TRBJ2-5	TRBD1	TGTGCCAGCTCACCAGTGTATCTGAAGGGGACAGGACGGTCAGAGACCCAGTACTTC	CASSPVYLKGTGRSETQYF
NA	TRBV27	14	TRBJ2-6	NA	TGTGCCAGCAGTTTATCGAGAGGGGCCAACGTCCTGACTTTC	CASSLSRGANVLTF
few	TRBV7-3	14	TRBJ2-6	NA	TGTGCCAGCAGCTTGAGGGCCGGGGCCAACGTCCTGACTTTC	CASSLRAGANVLTF
NA	TRBV7-9	17	TRBJ1-1	TRBD1	TGTGCCAGCAGCTTCCCCGTCCGGGACAGGGGAGGAACTGAAGCTTTCTTT	CASSFPVRDRGGTEAFF
few	TRBV29-1	15	TRBJ2-6	TRBD1	TGCAGCGTTCTCGACAGGGTGAGAGGGGCCAACGTCCTGACTTTC	CSVLDRVRGANVLTF
NA	TRBV28	19	TRBJ2-7	TRBD1	TGTGCCAGCAGGCAACGGACAGGGAACGTTCTAACGGACTCCTACGAGCAGTACTTC	CASRQRTGNVLTDSYEQYF
NA	TRBV28	14	TRBJ1-4	TRBD1	TGTGCCAGCAGCGGACAGGGGGCGGGAGAAAAACTGTTTTTT	CASSGQGAGEKLFF
NA	TRBV11-2	15	TRBJ2-1	TRBD2	TGTACCTCGGAGGCTAGCGGGGGGGCCTACAATGAGCAGTTCTTC	CTSEASGGAYNEQFF